The T cell receptor beta chain under discussion was sequenced for a study of blood T cell repertoires in COVID-19. In the study overall: In each case, the material was cDNA or gDNA derived from T cells, B-cell-depleted T cells, or PBMCs.

Authors' analysis steps: Reference gene primers were amplified, and this amplification served to estimate nucleated cell counts. Clones were sequenced by immunoSEQ multiplex PCR, and TCRdb holds only the in-frame ones, with some missing. For V, J and clone size, that table is used; D and trimming come from the DNA. The data show 150,000 to 200,000 clones, around 80% seen once. Only a few counts were recorded for this clone. Germline V gene sequence: CDR1 SGDLS, CDR2 YYNGEE. This CDR3 region has 15 residues. Trimming left V 4 bases short and J 0 bases short, with 14 bases between. The origin of this receptor is a man aged 50 to 60 who had recovered from COVID-19. Source material: PBMCs or T cells enriched from blood (not recorded which). This chain links TRBV9 with TRBJ2-7; weak D call: TRBD2 (6 bases). The CDR3 protein is CASSTQSGPSYEQYF. The CDR3 coding sequence is TGTGCCAGCAGCACCCAAAGCGGGCCCTCCTACGAGCAGTACTTC.